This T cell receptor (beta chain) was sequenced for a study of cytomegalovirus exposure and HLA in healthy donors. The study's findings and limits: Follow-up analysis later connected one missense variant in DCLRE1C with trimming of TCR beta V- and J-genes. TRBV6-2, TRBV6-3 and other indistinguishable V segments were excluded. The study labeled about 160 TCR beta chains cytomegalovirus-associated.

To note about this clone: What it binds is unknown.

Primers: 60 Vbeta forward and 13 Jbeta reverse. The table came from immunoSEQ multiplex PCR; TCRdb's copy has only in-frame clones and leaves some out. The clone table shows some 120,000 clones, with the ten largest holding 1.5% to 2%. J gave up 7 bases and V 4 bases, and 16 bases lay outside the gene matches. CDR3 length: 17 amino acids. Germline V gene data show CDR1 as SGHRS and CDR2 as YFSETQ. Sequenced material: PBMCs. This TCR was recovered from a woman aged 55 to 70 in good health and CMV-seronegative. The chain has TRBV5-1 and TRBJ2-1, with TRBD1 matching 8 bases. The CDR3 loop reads CASSLIGKDRAWNEQFF. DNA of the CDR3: TGCGCCAGCAGCCTGATTGGGAAGGACAGGGCTTGGAATGAGCAGTTCTTC.